Listed below are T cell receptor beta chains from one sample, sequenced in a study of OX40 agonist ivuxolimab in advanced cancers. Sequencing used immunoSEQ multiplex PCR; TCRdb keeps in-frame clones, though not all of them. This sample has tens of thousands of clones; over 80% occur once, and the top ten carry 6.5% to 8.5%. The specimen comprised CD4+ or CD8+ T cells sorted from blood, sampled in a trial of the OX40 agonist ivuxolimab. The receptor set was obtained from an adult with an advanced solid tumor such as melanoma, head and neck, liver or kidney cancer. Each CDR3 is given with its conserved first and last residue. Each record gives: clone size, CDR3 length, V gene, D gene, J gene, CDR3 protein, CDR3 DNA. The D gene is left open where the match is weak. Expanded clones are given a class, and other clones once, few, many or no size at all.

NA	17	TRBV5-3	NA	TRBJ1-5	CARSQGSRTSSNQPQHF	TGTGCCAGAAGCCAGGGGAGTAGAACCTCAAGCAATCAGCCCCAGCATTTT
NA	14	TRBV7-9	TRBD1	TRBJ2-7	CASSPPGQGRAQYF	TGTGCCAGCAGCCCCCCAGGACAGGGAAGGGCGCAGTACTTC
NA	16	TRBV11-3	TRBD2	TRBJ2-3	CASSLSGSWGPDTQYF	TGTGCCAGCAGCTTGAGCGGGAGTTGGGGGCCAGATACGCAGTATTTT
NA	11	TRBV30	NA	TRBJ2-5	CAWNSRETQYF	TGTGCCTGGAACTCTCGGGAGACCCAGTACTTC
NA	14	TRBV7-3	TRBD2	TRBJ2-3	CASSSSGTANTQYF	TGTGCCAGCAGCTCTAGCGGAACCGCAAATACGCAGTATTTT
NA	13	TRBV25-1	NA	TRBJ2-7	CASSERAAYEQYF	TGTGCCAGCAGTGAAAGGGCAGCGTACGAGCAGTACTTC
once	13	TRBV18	NA	TRBJ2-7	CASSPGTAYEQYF	TGTGCCAGCTCACCCGGGACGGCATACGAGCAGTACTTC
NA	16	TRBV19	NA	TRBJ2-1	CASSILFGTSYNEQFF	TGTGCCAGTAGTATCCTGTTTGGGACAAGCTACAATGAGCAGTTCTTC
NA	15	TRBV11-3	TRBD2	TRBJ2-1	CASSPLAGIYNEQFF	TGTGCCAGCAGCCCGCTAGCGGGGATTTACAATGAGCAGTTCTTC
few	16	TRBV5-1	NA	TRBJ1-2	CASSFTIRGPMEGYTF	TGCGCCAGCAGCTTCACGATCCGGGGGCCTATGGAGGGCTACACCTTC
NA	12	TRBV16	NA	TRBJ2-1	CASSQSYNEQFF	TGTGCCAGCAGCCAATCCTACAATGAGCAGTTCTTC
NA	11	TRBV28	NA	TRBJ2-7	CASSSHYEQYF	TGTGCCAGCAGTTCCCACTACGAGCAGTACTTC
once	12	TRBV25-1	NA	TRBJ1-6	CASSKVDSPLHF	TGTGCCAGCAGCAAGGTGGATTCACCCCTCCACTTT
NA	13	TRBV7-9	NA	TRBJ1-6	CASMGQGDSPLHF	TGTGCCAGCATGGGGCAGGGAGATTCACCCCTCCACTTT
NA	13	TRBV19	NA	TRBJ1-5	CASTGAGNQPQHF	TGTGCCAGTACAGGAGCGGGCAATCAGCCCCAGCATTTT
NA	16	TRBV6-5	TRBD2	TRBJ2-3	CASSYTRLAGTDTQYF	TGTGCCAGCAGTTACACTAGACTAGCGGGCACAGATACGCAGTATTTT
NA	14	TRBV25-1	NA	TRBJ2-2	CASSVAGRTGELFF	TGTGCCAGCAGTGTGGCAGGGAGGACCGGGGAGCTGTTTTTT
NA	14	TRBV18	NA	TRBJ2-2	CASSPIIYTGELFF	TGTGCCAGCTCACCGATTATTTACACCGGGGAGCTGTTTTTT
NA	14	TRBV27	NA	TRBJ1-4	CASSVSAINEKLFF	TGTGCCAGCAGTGTATCCGCAATTAATGAAAAACTGTTTTTT
NA	16	TRBV11-3	TRBD1	TRBJ2-7	CASSLNPDRGRDEQYF	TGTGCCAGCAGCTTAAACCCCGACAGGGGCAGGGACGAGCAGTACTTC
NA	14	TRBV18	NA	TRBJ2-2	CASSPPKTSGELFF	TGTGCCAGCTCACCACCGAAGACTAGCGGGGAGCTGTTTTTT
NA	14	TRBV27	NA	TRBJ1-4	CASTTGGGTEKLFF	TGTGCCAGCACCACGGGGGGGGGAACGGAAAAACTGTTTTTT
NA	15	TRBV25-1	TRBD2	TRBJ2-5	CASSNRGSGKETQYF	TGTGCCAGCAGTAACCGGGGTAGCGGGAAAGAGACCCAGTACTTC
NA	16	TRBV16	NA	TRBJ1-2	CASSHEGVRKTYGYTF	TGTGCCAGCAGCCACGAAGGGGTTAGAAAGACCTATGGCTACACCTTC
NA	17	TRBV10-2	NA	TRBJ1-2	CASSELILISLDHGYTF	TGCGCCAGCAGCGAATTAATCCTGATCTCACTCGATCATGGCTACACCTTC
NA	15	TRBV10-3	TRBD2	TRBJ2-7	CAISESPAGAYEQYF	TGTGCCATCAGTGAGTCACCGGCGGGAGCATACGAGCAGTACTTC
NA	13	TRBV7-9	NA	TRBJ2-5	CASSQGGLETQYF	TGTGCCAGCAGCCAGGGGGGGCTTGAGACCCAGTACTTC
few	14	TRBV7-6	NA	TRBJ2-7	CASSHGQSSYEQYF	TGTGCCAGCAGCCACGGTCAAAGCTCCTACGAGCAGTACTTC
once	12	TRBV7-9	NA	TRBJ2-7	CASSLQGGEQYF	TGTGCCAGCAGCTTACAGGGCGGGGAGCAGTACTTC
NA	12	TRBV7-9	NA	TRBJ2-7	CASSLAPYEQYF	TGTGCCAGCAGCTTAGCCCCTTACGAGCAGTACTTC
NA	20	TRBV9	TRBD2	TRBJ2-3	CASSPHAPLAGFLSTDTQYF	TGTGCCAGCAGCCCCCACGCCCCACTAGCGGGCTTCCTTAGCACAGATACGCAGTATTTT
NA	16	TRBV4-1	NA	TRBJ2-1	CASSQDPGETYNEQFF	TGCGCCAGCAGCCAAGATCCGGGAGAAACCTACAATGAGCAGTTCTTC
NA	18	TRBV7-3	NA	TRBJ1-1	CASSLTGQGVRRNTEAFF	TGTGCCAGCAGCTTAACGGGGCAGGGAGTCAGGAGGAACACTGAAGCTTTCTTT
NA	15	TRBV6-6	NA	TRBJ1-5	CASSSGGLGNQPQHF	TGTGCCAGCAGTTCTGGGGGGCTAGGCAATCAGCCCCAGCATTTT
NA	18	TRBV19	TRBD2	TRBJ2-1	CASSTLPQLAGGHNEQFF	TGTGCCAGTAGCACCTTACCCCAACTAGCGGGAGGACACAATGAGCAGTTCTTC
NA	14	TRBV9	NA	TRBJ2-3	CASSVAVVPGTQYF	TGTGCCAGCAGCGTAGCCGTCGTACCAGGTACGCAGTATTTT
NA	19	TRBV18	NA	TRBJ2-4	CASSPLEWRGMNPKNIQYF	TGTGCCAGCTCACCCCTGGAATGGAGGGGCATGAATCCCAAAAACATTCAGTACTTC
NA	17	TRBV7-9	TRBD1	TRBJ1-4	CASSLLQGSATNEKLFF	TGTGCCAGCAGCTTATTACAGGGGTCTGCAACTAATGAAAAACTGTTTTTT
NA	15	TRBV18	TRBD1	TRBJ2-1	CASSRDRSSYNEQFF	TGTGCCAGCTCACGGGACAGGAGCTCCTACAATGAGCAGTTCTTC
NA	13	TRBV5-6	NA	TRBJ2-3	CASSLQGADTQYF	TGTGCCAGCAGCTTACAGGGAGCAGATACGCAGTATTTT
NA	18	TRBV19	TRBD1	TRBJ2-3	CASTPYWSRDSYTDTQYF	TGTGCCAGTACCCCCTATTGGTCCCGGGACAGCTACACAGATACGCAGTATTTT
NA	18	TRBV7-8	TRBD2	TRBJ2-2	CASSKGPAGIASTGELFF	TGTGCCAGCAGCAAAGGCCCAGCGGGGATCGCGAGCACCGGGGAGCTGTTTTTT
once	16	TRBV15	TRBD1	TRBJ2-5	CATSRPVRTGGATQYF	TGTGCCACCAGCAGACCCGTAAGGACAGGAGGAGCGACCCAGTACTTC